The sequence of this TCR beta chain was determined in a study of T cells after yellow fever vaccination (dated by TCRdb to the late 2010s). Turning to the overall study: Libraries from fractions with low cell numbers were prepared with the SMART-Seq v4 Ultra Low Input RNA kit. To follow T-cell clones before and after primary and booster YFV17D yellow fever vaccination, bulk TCR alpha and beta repertoires were sequenced over time. Two healthy male donors, one aged 18 to 29 and one aged 30 to 39 years, made up the cohort. Blood was drawn at multiple timepoints before and after primary and secondary immunization, with bulk PBMC replicates and cell subsets isolated.

This specimen's treatment or condition label, per the study, means: live attenuated yellow fever vaccine strain. At each blood-draw timepoint, two biological replicates of bulk PBMCs were collected. PBMCs were isolated from peripheral blood using a standard Ficoll-Paque protocol. TriZol was used to extract RNA from bulk PBMCs, from CD4 and CD8 fractions, and from dextramer-positive and dextramer-negative fractions. This clonotype showed up many times. It lacks a known antigen. No base quality information exists; no much larger clone differs at one position. Synthesis of TCR cDNA relied on 5'RACE template switching, a step that introduced a universal primer site along with unique molecular identifiers. Priming for cDNA synthesis came from both the TCR alpha and TCR beta constant segments. Two PCR steps were used to amplify libraries, with sample barcodes and sequencing adapters being added in the second step. Sequencing of libraries was done on Illumina HiSeq 2500 (2x100 bp) or NovaSeq (2x150 bp). Per the original workflow: MIGEC was used to demultiplex reads and collapse the reads into UMI consensus sequences, and MiXCR was used for V(D)J alignment. Vaccine-responding clonotypes were defined with edgeR using replicate PBMC samples, requiring FDR below 0.01 and a log2 fold change above 5 up to day 15. Each bulk clonotype was labeled CD4 or CD8 based on which sequenced repertoire, CD4 or CD8, contained the clonotype at higher abundance. TCRdb handled the public reads itself, with Q25 trimming in fastp and clone calling in MiXCR, and kept productive beta chains. Identical CDR3 protein sequences are pooled into one entry, listed with their most common genes and DNA. The V and J calls here are based on TCRdb, not the publication. This sample comprises 300,000 to 400,000 distinct CDR3 sequences, 8.7% of them detected only once. The ten largest make up more than 15% of the sample.

The cysteine opens and the phenylalanine closes a CDR3 of 13 amino acids. Just CDR3 DNA is preserved here, 39 bases in frame from base 1. Trimming takes 2 bases from V and 9 bases from J, and the germline ends sit 11 bases apart. Sequences MNHEY (CDR1) and SVGEGT (CDR2) are obtained from the germline V gene. Study-wide conclusions, independent of this receptor: Only a couple of donors were included in the study, so the extent to which the findings can be generalized is limited. The secondary T-cell response was weaker than the primary response but faster, peaking on day 5 instead of day 15. FACS-sorted repertoires could contain abundant contaminating clonotypes from the bulk population, so computational filtering was required. Most clones expanded after primary vaccination (around 96% of CD4 and 80% to 90% of CD8) were re-detected after the booster, suggesting that broad memory maintenance occurred. A small fraction of clonotypes appeared in both the CD4 and CD8 compartments, likely as a result of convergent recombination.

Here the sequenced sample was PBMCs, taken on the day of the first yellow fever vaccination. Here the chain combines TRBV6-2 or TRBV6-3 and TRBJ2-1; perhaps TRBD2 is the D gene, with 6 bases matching. This clonotype originated in a man younger than 35 who received the YFV17D yellow fever vaccine. The nucleotide sequence is TGTGCCAGCAGTTACGTGGGGGGTAGTGAGCAGTTCTTC. Its protein product is CASSYVGGSEQFF.